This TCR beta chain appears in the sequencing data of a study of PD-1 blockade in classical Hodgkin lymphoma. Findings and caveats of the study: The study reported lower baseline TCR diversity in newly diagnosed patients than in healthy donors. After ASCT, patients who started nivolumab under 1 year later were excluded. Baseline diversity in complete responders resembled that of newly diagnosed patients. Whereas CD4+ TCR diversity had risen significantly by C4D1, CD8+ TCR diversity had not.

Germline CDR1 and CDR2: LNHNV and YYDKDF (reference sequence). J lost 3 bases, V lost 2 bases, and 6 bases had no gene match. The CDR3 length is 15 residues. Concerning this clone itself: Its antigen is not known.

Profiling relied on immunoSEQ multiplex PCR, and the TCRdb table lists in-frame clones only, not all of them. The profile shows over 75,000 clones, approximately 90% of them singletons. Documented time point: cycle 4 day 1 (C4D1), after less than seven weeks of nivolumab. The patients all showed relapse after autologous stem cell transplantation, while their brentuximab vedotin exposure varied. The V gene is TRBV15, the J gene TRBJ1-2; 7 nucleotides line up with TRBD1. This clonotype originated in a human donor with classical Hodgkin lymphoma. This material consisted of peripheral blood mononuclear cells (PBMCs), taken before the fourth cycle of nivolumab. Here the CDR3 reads CATSRPTGSHYGYTF. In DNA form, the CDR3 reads TGTGCCACCAGCAGACCGACAGGGTCCCACTATGGCTACACCTTC.